Described below is a single T cell receptor beta chain sequence and its context. The CDR3 length is 13 residues. Germline-derived CDR1 and CDR2 are MDHEN and SYDVKM. V gave up 1 base and J gave up 7 bases, with 8 bases separating them. The data are from a study of blood T cell repertoires in COVID-19. About the research overall: COVID-19 samples collected from the United States, Italy and Spain covered acute and convalescent phases.

In the original workflow: For nucleated cells, counts were estimated from reference gene primer amplification. Sequenced by immunoSEQ multiplex PCR; TCRdb stores in-frame clones only, minus some. V, J and clone size are taken as reported in that table, and D and trimming were inferred from the DNA itself. The sample includes around 31,000 clones, 89% of them seen just once. Sequencing was done on a sample of peripheral blood. The sequence was obtained from a woman aged 40 to 49 with active or convalescent COVID-19. The chain combines TRBV28 with TRBJ1-5; D gene ambiguous. The CDR3 here is CASSLFPGQPQHF. As DNA, the CDR3 is TGTGCCAGCAGTTTATTTCCGGGACAGCCCCAGCATTTT.